This section outlines one TCR beta chain sequence together with its context. Generated by immunoSEQ multiplex PCR, the TCRdb table keeps only in-frame clones and is missing some. The sample includes over 450,000 clones, about 88% seen only once; the top ten take approximately 0.9%. The germline V gene has CDR1 KGHDR and CDR2 SFDVKD. V was trimmed by 3 bases and J by 4 bases, leaving 18 bases between them. This CDR3 contains 16 residues. It was during active infection that Seattle patients were enrolled and then longitudinally followed. These data belong to a study of blood T cell repertoires in COVID-19. In the study overall: Collection of acute and convalescent COVID-19 samples took place in the United States, Italy and Spain. From T cells, B-cell-depleted T cells, or PBMCs came the material, which was cDNA or gDNA.

The sequence came from a man in his late teens or twenties with COVID-19, enrolled during active disease. Sequencing input: peripheral blood. The genes are TRBV24-1 and TRBJ2-7, with D uncertain. The DNA of the CDR3 is TGTGCCACCAGTGATATTACCGGCAGCCGCGGTTACGAGCAGTACTTC. This sequence encodes CATSDITGSRGYEQYF.